This TCR beta chain was sequenced during a study of identical twins. TCRdb reanalysed the 5' RACE reads using MiXCR and keeps one entry per CDR3 protein. This table has about 470,000 distinct CDR3 sequences, approximately 24% appearing once. V was clipped by 5 bases and J by 7 bases; unmatched bases: 5. The CDR3 sequence is 15 residues long. This sample was also put to use in a study of T cells expressing NK-cell markers.

The sequenced sample consisted of CD4+ T cells sorted from blood. The chain recombines TRBV12-3 or TRBV12-4 with TRBJ1-6; the match to TRBD1 covers 10 bases. The receptor's source is a woman younger than 35 in good health. The CDR3 region is CASSQEGQGNSPLHF. CDR3 bases: TGTGCCAGCAGTCAAGAGGGACAGGGGAATTCACCCCTCCACTTT.